What follows are 30 T cell receptor beta chains derived from one specimen sequenced in a study of cytomegalovirus exposure and HLA in healthy donors. The PCR employed 60 Vbeta primers together with 13 Jbeta primers. Assay: immunoSEQ multiplex PCR; the TCRdb copy retains only in-frame clones and omits some. The table lists about 160,000 clones, 82% of them singletons. The source material was PBMCs. These receptor sequences come from a male donor in good health and CMV-seropositive.

For the CDR3, the DNA is TGTGCCAGCTCCGGGGGGAACAATCAGCCCCAGCATTTT. It codes for CASSGGNNQPQHF. This chain connects TRBV18 to TRBJ1-5, with D maybe TRBD1 (5 bases). The CDR3 extends over 13 amino acids. V was clipped by 6 bases and J by 3 bases, with 9 bases between them. Per the germline V gene, CDR1 is KGHSH and CDR2 is LQKENI.

The chain combines TRBV27 with TRBJ2-7, with a weak D call TRBD2 (7 bases). The germline V gene has CDR1 MNHEY and CDR2 SMNVEV (reference sequence). This CDR3 contains 14 residues. The V end was cut by 3 bases, the J end by 3 bases, with 12 bases between. Here the CDR3 reads CASSFSRGLYEQYF. As DNA, the CDR3 is TGTGCCAGCAGTTTTTCGCGGGGGCTCTACGAGCAGTACTTC.

V usage is TRBV28 and J usage is TRBJ2-7; 7 bases match TRBD1. V lost 5 bases to trimming and J lost 0 bases; unmatched junction nucleotides: 4. Germline V CDR1 and CDR2: MDHEN, SYDVKM. This CDR3 has 14 amino acids. This chain's CDR3 is CASSRQGVSYEQYF. CDR3 DNA sequence: TGTGCCAGCAGTAGACAGGGCGTCTCCTACGAGCAGTACTTC.

The genes are TRBV6-5 and TRBJ2-7, with TRBD1 matching 9 bases. The CDR3 is 12 amino acids. Germline CDR1 reads MNHEY; CDR2 reads SVGAGI. With V trimmed by 6 bases and J by 5 bases, 2 bases remained unmatched. The CDR3 region has the DNA TGTGCCAGCAGAGGACAGGGGAACGAGCAGTACTTC. Its protein is CASRGQGNEQYF.

V and J are TRBV28 and TRBJ2-7; 7 bases map to TRBD1. CDR3 length: 12 amino acids. The germline V gene has CDR1 MDHEN and CDR2 SYDVKM. After removal of 3 bases from V and 6 bases from J, the junction contained 2 bases not matched to a gene. The CDR3 DNA follows: TGTGCCAGCAGTTTCCCAGGGGGCGAGCAGTACTTC. Translating it yields CASSFPGGEQYF.

The V and J genes are TRBV5-6 and TRBJ2-7, with 11 nucleotides matching TRBD2. The CDR3 totals 18 residues. Looked up from germline, CDR1 is SGHDT and CDR2 is YYEEEE. The J segment lost 0 bases and the V segment lost 1 base, leaving 9 bases of the junction unmatched. CDR3 region: CASSLPGSGRAISYEQYF. The CDR3 bases are TGTGCCAGCAGCTTGCCGGGTAGCGGGAGGGCAATCTCCTACGAGCAGTACTTC. The variable domain in full, completed from reference TRBV5-6 and TRBJ2-7, reads DAGVTQSPTHLIKTRGQQVTLRCSPKSGHDTVSWYQQALGQGPQFIFQYYEEEERQRGNFPDRFSGHQFPNYSSELNVNALLLGDSALYLCASSLPGSGRAISYEQYFGPGTRLTVT.

This chain links TRBV5-8 with TRBJ2-1, with 10 bases aligning to TRBD1. Germline lookup yields CDR1 SGHTS and CDR2 YDEGEE. CDR3 length equals 16 residues. Trimming removed 4 bases from V and 2 bases from J; junction bases left unmatched: 6. CDR3 bases: TGTGCCAGCAGCAGACAGGGGGCGGTGACCTACAATGAGCAGTTCTTC. Translation gives CASSRQGAVTYNEQFF.

This rearrangement joins TRBV19 to TRBJ1-1; D gene uncertain. In germline, CDR1 is LNHDA, CDR2 SQIVND (reference sequence). The germline V and J ends were trimmed by 4 bases and 3 bases, with 12 bases remaining between them. CDR3 length equals 14 residues. Here the CDR3 reads CASSKWSLDTEAFF. CDR3 nucleotide sequence: TGTGCCAGTAGTAAATGGAGCTTGGACACTGAAGCTTTCTTT.

The V gene is TRBV7-2, the J gene TRBJ1-5, with unresolved D. V lost 5 bases to trimming and J lost 4 bases, with 12 bases between them. CDR3 size: 14 residues. Germline loops: CDR1 SGHTA, CDR2 FQGNSA. The CDR3 sequence is CASSPNPGNQPQHF. CDR3 in DNA: TGTGCCAGCAGCCCAAATCCGGGAAATCAGCCCCAGCATTTT. Full variable domain (missing parts from reference TRBV7-2 and TRBJ1-5): GAGVSQSPSNKVTEKGKDVELRCDPISGHTALYWYRQSLGQGLEFLIYFQGNSAPDKSGLPSDRFSAERTGGSVSTLTIQRTQQEDSAVYLCASSPNPGNQPQHFGDGTRLSIL.

This chain joins TRBV5-4 and TRBJ2-2; 7 bases are shared with TRBD1. This CDR3 region has 14 residues. V lost 4 bases and J lost 7; bases outside the gene matches: 7. Per germline, CDR1 SGHNT and CDR2 YYREEE (reference sequence). The CDR3 nucleotides read TGTGCCAGCAGCCCCGGACAGGCGGTCGGGGAGCTGTTTTTT. This codes for CASSPGQAVGELFF.

This clone was counted once. The chain couples TRBV7-2 to TRBJ1-3, with D perhaps matching TRBD1 (6 bases). Trimming cost V 6 bases and J 0 bases, with 12 bases left between them. The CDR3 runs 15 residues. Per the germline V gene, CDR1 is SGHTA and CDR2 is FQGNSA. In nucleotides, the CDR3 is TGTGCCAGCAGATTAAACAGGGCCTCTGGAAACACCATATATTTT. Protein product: CASRLNRASGNTIYF.

This CDR3 is CASSLFMALGWTGRFADTQYF. As DNA, the CDR3 is TGTGCCAGCAGTTTGTTTATGGCTCTGGGCTGGACAGGGAGGTTTGCAGATACGCAGTATTTT. The gene calls are TRBV27 and TRBJ2-3; 8 positions match TRBD1. The germline V gene has CDR1 MNHEY and CDR2 SMNVEV (reference sequence). V lost 3 bases, J lost 4 bases, and 24 bases stayed unmatched. The CDR3 runs to 21 residues.

The J gene is TRBJ1-1, the V gene TRBV7-7; D gene uncertain. Germline V gene data show CDR1 as SSHAT and CDR2 as FNYEAQ (reference sequence). Trimming pared 6 bases from V and 4 bases from J, leaving 15 bases between. The CDR3 runs 14 residues. CDR3 bases: TGTGCCAGCAGATCGAGCCCTCGGGGCACTGAAGCTTTCTTT. This codes for CASRSSPRGTEAFF.

The rearrangement joins TRBV10-3 to TRBJ2-3; D not certain. The germline CDR1 and CDR2 sequences are ENHRY and SYGVKD. V was pared by 3 bases and J by 0 bases, with 19 bases between. CDR3 length equals 18 residues. DNA of the CDR3: TGTGCCATCAGTGACCCGCCCGGTTTACAGATTAGCACAGATACGCAGTATTTT. Amino acid sequence: CAISDPPGLQISTDTQYF.

This clone has only a few counts. The rearrangement links TRBV5-4 to TRBJ2-5; tentative D call: TRBD2 (6 bases). From germline, CDR1 is SGHNT and CDR2 YYREEE (reference sequence). The CDR3 contains 16 residues. Trimming removed 0 bases at V and 5 bases at J, with 17 bases between. The CDR3 DNA sequence: TGTGCCAGCAGCTTGGGGGGCGGGGAAGTTCAGGAGACCCAGTACTTC. Its translation is CASSLGGGEVQETQYF.

The chain carries TRBV27 and TRBJ2-1; 10 bases are a match to TRBD2. The CDR3 extends over 16 amino acids. Trimming cost V 4 bases and J 8 bases; bases outside gene matches: 11. The germline V gene encodes CDR1 MNHEY and CDR2 SMNVEV (reference sequence). As DNA, the CDR3 is TGTGCCAGCAGTTACAATCGGCTAGCGGGGGCCTATGAGCAGTTCTTC. Amino acid sequence: CASSYNRLAGAYEQFF.

The rearrangement uses TRBV21-1 and TRBJ1-4; the D call in the table, TRBD1, was not verified against the DNA. TRBV21-1 is a known pseudogene. The CDR3 length is 20 residues. The DNA of the CDR3 is TGTGCCAGCAGCGGCAAACCCGGGGCGCTTACAGGGGCCCGAAGAGAAAAACTGTTTTTT. It specifies CASSGKPGALTGARREKLFF.

The V call is TRBV14, the J call TRBJ1-2, with 8 positions matching TRBD1. Germline CDR1 is SGHDN and CDR2 is FVKESK. The CDR3 runs to 17 residues. J was trimmed by 8 bases and V by 5 bases; bases with no gene match: 19. The CDR3: CASSGSRSGQVGWGYTF. DNA for the CDR3: TGTGCCAGCAGCGGATCAAGGTCGGGACAGGTAGGGTGGGGCTACACCTTC. Filled out from reference TRBV14 and TRBJ1-2, the complete variable domain reads EAGVTQFPSHSVIEKGQTVTLRCDPISGHDNLYWYRRVMGKEIKFLLHFVKESKQDESGMPNNRFLAERTGGTYSTLKVQPAELEDSGVYFCASSGSRSGQVGWGYTFGSGTRLTVV.

This chain joins TRBV14 and TRBJ2-7; D might be TRBD2 (7 bases). Germline loops: CDR1 SGHDN, CDR2 FVKESK. Trimming removed 0 bases at V and 4 bases at J, with 16 bases between. The CDR3 consists of 16 residues. The CDR3 DNA is TGTGCCAGCAGCCAAGATGTAGGGGGAGCGGGGTACGAGCAGTACTTC. As protein: CASSQDVGGAGYEQYF. Using reference TRBV14 and TRBJ2-7 for the parts outside the CDR3, the full variable domain is EAGVTQFPSHSVIEKGQTVTLRCDPISGHDNLYWYRRVMGKEIKFLLHFVKESKQDESGMPNNRFLAERTGGTYSTLKVQPAELEDSGVYFCASSQDVGGAGYEQYFGPGTRLTVT.

The rearrangement uses TRBV6-1 and TRBJ1-4; D unresolved. Germline loops: CDR1 MNHNS, CDR2 SASEGT. The V and J ends lost 6 bases and 7 bases respectively, with 6 bases between them. This CDR3 contains 11 residues. The CDR3 here is CASRFSEKLFF. The CDR3 DNA follows: TGTGCCAGCAGATTCAGTGAAAAACTGTTTTTT.

This clone was counted a single time. The junction departs from germline at one end; a sequencing error may be responsible. The chain joins TRBV10-3 to TRBJ2-4; a weak D match, TRBD2 (5 bases). Germline V gene lookup returns CDR1 ENHRY and CDR2 SYGVKD. The CDR3 loop spans 15 amino acids. The CDR3 coding sequence is TGTGCCATCAGGGACGGGAAGGGCCCCCAAAACAGTCAGTACTTC. This codes for CAIRDGKGPQNSQYF.

The chain recombines TRBV30 with TRBJ1-5; maybe TRBD1 (6 bases). This CDR3 is 14 amino acids long. V dropped 5 bases and J dropped 6 bases, with 17 bases sitting between them. Germline CDR1 and CDR2: GTSNPN and SVGIG (reference sequence). In DNA form, the CDR3 reads TGTGCCTGGGGGGGCAGGGACACGGGTCAGCCCCAGCATTTT. The encoded protein is CAWGGRDTGQPQHF.

The rearrangement links TRBV28 to TRBJ2-1; D may be TRBD2 (5 bases). V was cut by 3 bases and J by 4 bases, with 13 bases left in between. CDR1 is MDHEN, CDR2 SYDVKM, per germline. There are 15 residues in the CDR3. This chain's CDR3 is CASSFTGNAYNEQFF. CDR3 coding DNA: TGTGCCAGCAGTTTCACCGGGAATGCTTACAATGAGCAGTTCTTC.

The V and J genes are TRBV5-1 and TRBJ2-3; D gene ambiguous. Trimming removed 2 bases at V and 3 bases at J, with 10 bases between. In germline, CDR1 is SGHRS, CDR2 YFSETQ. This CDR3 contains 14 residues. In DNA, the CDR3 is TGCGCCAGCAGCTTCCCCAGCAGGACAGATACGCAGTATTTT. Protein: CASSFPSRTDTQYF.

The chain carries TRBV4-3 and TRBJ2-7; 10 nucleotides match TRBD1. From germline, CDR1 is LGHNA and CDR2 YSLEER. V trimming: 1 base; J trimming: 6 bases; junction bases outside the gene matches: 12. The CDR3 runs 17 residues. CDR3 nucleotides: TGCGCCAGCAGCCAAGGGGATGGGACAGGGGCCTACTGCGAGCAGTACTTC. Translation: CASSQGDGTGAYCEQYF.

Written as DNA, the CDR3 is TGTGCCACCAGCGAGGGGGGGGCGCGGCGGGGCTACACCTTC. This codes for CATSEGGARRGYTF. This chain uses TRBV15 with TRBJ1-2, with D perhaps TRBD1 (6 bases). The V end lost 5 bases, the J end lost 8 bases, and 18 bases lay between the germline ends. From germline, CDR1 is LNHNV and CDR2 YYDKDF (reference sequence). The CDR3 contains 14 residues.

This rearrangement joins TRBV9 to TRBJ2-7; 9 positions match TRBD2. The CDR3 loop spans 15 amino acids. Germline CDR1 SGDLS, CDR2 YYNGEE. Germline trimming cut 0 bases from V and 5 bases from J; bases unmatched to any gene: 6. Here the CDR3 DNA reads TGTGCCAGCAGCGTAGATAGCGGGAGTAGCGACGAGCAGTACTTC. This sequence encodes CASSVDSGSSDEQYF.

The chain joins TRBV19 to TRBJ2-1, with 10 bases that match TRBD2. Germline-derived CDR1 and CDR2 are LNHDA and SQIVND (reference sequence). The length of the CDR3 is 18 residues. J lost 0 bases, V lost 6 bases, and 11 bases had no gene match. The CDR3 nucleotides read TGTGCCAGTAGAAGGGTAGCGGGGGGAACCTTCTCCTACAATGAGCAGTTCTTC. Residues: CASRRVAGGTFSYNEQFF.

The CDR3 DNA reads TGCGCCAGCAGCTTGGCGGGATACACCATATATTTT. This gives the protein CASSLAGYTIYF. J is TRBJ1-3 and V is TRBV5-1, with D uncertain. Between the trimmed V and J ends, which lost 0 bases and 8 bases, there was a span of 6 bases. There are 12 residues in the CDR3. Germline CDR1 SGHRS, CDR2 YFSETQ.

The chain has TRBV10-1 and TRBJ2-7; D perhaps matches TRBD2 (6 bases). Germline CDR1 WNHNN, CDR2 SYGVQD (reference sequence). The CDR3 covers 14 residues. V was cut by 5 bases and J by 1 base, with 12 bases left in between. CDR3 sequence reads: CASSPAGTSYEQYF. CDR3 in DNA: TGCGCCAGCAGTCCGGCGGGGACTTCCTACGAGCAGTACTTC.